Listed below are T cell receptor beta chains from one sample, sequenced in a study of blood T cell repertoires in COVID-19. Assay: immunoSEQ multiplex PCR; the TCRdb copy retains only in-frame clones and omits some. The table shows 150,000 to 200,000 clones, with about 86% occurring only once. What was sequenced was peripheral blood. These receptors all come from a man between 18 and 29 years old with acute or convalescent COVID-19. CDR3s include the opening cysteine and the closing phenylalanine or tryptophan. Each record gives: V gene, D gene, J gene, clone size, CDR3 DNA, CDR3 protein. D genes are given only for firm matches. Clone size appears in some rows only: once, few, many, or a class for an expanded clone.

TRBV19	TRBD1	TRBJ1-2	.	TGTGCCAGTAGTATGGGGACAGGGGAAGGCTACACCTTC	CASSMGTGEGYTF
TRBV27	.	TRBJ1-6	.	TGTGCCAGCAGTTTGACGGGGTTAGGATCACCCCTCCACTTT	CASSLTGLGSPLHF
TRBV19	.	TRBJ1-5	.	TGTGCCAGTACCCCAAGTTTTTCAGGGAAGGCTCAGCCCCAGCATTTT	CASTPSFSGKAQPQHF
TRBV5-8	TRBD2	TRBJ2-3	.	TGTGCCAGCAGCCCCCGCGGGGGAAGCACAGATACGCAGTATTTT	CASSPRGGSTDTQYF
TRBV6-1	TRBD1	TRBJ1-6	.	TGTGCCAGCAGTGTCCAGATGACAGGGGATAATTCACCCCTCCACTTT	CASSVQMTGDNSPLHF
TRBV28	.	TRBJ2-1	.	TGTGCCAGCAGTTTAGTCGCGTACTCCTACAATGAGCAGTTCTTC	CASSLVAYSYNEQFF
TRBV29-1	TRBD1	TRBJ2-4	.	TGCAGCGCTTTGACAGGGGCCAAAAACATTCAGTACTTC	CSALTGAKNIQYF
TRBV12-3/TRBV12-4	TRBD2	TRBJ2-5	once	TGTGCCAGCAGTTTCGCGGGAGGAGAGACCCAGTACTTC	CASSFAGGETQYF
TRBV5-1	TRBD1	TRBJ1-6	.	TGCGCCAGCAAACCCGGGACAGGGAGATCACCCCTCCACTTT	CASKPGTGRSPLHF
TRBV5-1	TRBD1	TRBJ2-5	.	TGCGCCAGCAGCGCCGGACAGGTCATCCAAGAGACCCAGTACTTC	CASSAGQVIQETQYF
TRBV5-4	TRBD1	TRBJ2-5	.	TGTGCCAGCAGCTCTACAGGGGCACAAGAGACCCAGTACTTC	CASSSTGAQETQYF
TRBV24-1	.	TRBJ2-1	.	TGTGCCACCAGTGAACCGCAGGGTTACTCGAGAACCAATGAGCAGTTCTTC	CATSEPQGYSRTNEQFF
TRBV24-1	.	TRBJ2-1	.	TGTGCCACCAGTGATTTTGAACAGAGTTACAATGAGCAGTTCTTC	CATSDFEQSYNEQFF
TRBV7-3	.	TRBJ2-3	.	TGTGCCAGCAGCTTATGGCATGGCACAGATACGCAGTATTTT	CASSLWHGTDTQYF
TRBV7-9	TRBD2	TRBJ2-1	.	TGTGCCAGCAGCTTACGTGGACTAGCGGGGAACAATGAGCAGTTCTTC	CASSLRGLAGNNEQFF
TRBV12-3/TRBV12-4	.	TRBJ1-1	.	TGTGCCAGCAGGGCGACAGCGAACACTGAAGCTTTCTTT	CASRATANTEAFF
TRBV4-1	TRBD2	TRBJ2-7	.	TGCGCCAGCAGCCCGGGGGGCTTC	CASSPGGF